A selection of T cell receptor beta chains follows, all from one sample in a study of OX40 agonist ivuxolimab in advanced cancers. Using immunoSEQ multiplex PCR, the repertoire was profiled, and TCRdb retains in-frame clones only, with some absent. The table has some 44,000 clones, about 82% seen once; the top ten hold 21%. The input for sequencing was CD4+ or CD8+ T cells sorted from blood, taken in a trial of the OX40 agonist ivuxolimab. The receptors stem from an adult with an advanced solid tumor such as melanoma, head and neck, liver or kidney cancer. The CDR3 runs from the conserved cysteine through the conserved F or W. The order of the fields is V gene, J gene, CDR3 length, clone size, D gene, CDR3 DNA, CDR3 protein. D genes are given only for firm matches. Expanded clones are given a class, and other clones once, few, many or no size at all.

>TRBV27|TRBJ2-2|12|many|NA
TGTGCCAGCAGTGCCCTTACCGGGGAGCTGTTTTTT
CASSALTGELFF
>TRBV2|TRBJ2-7|13|NA|NA
TGTGCCAGCAGTGTAGGGCACCTCTACGAGCAGTACTTC
CASSVGHLYEQYF
>TRBV2|TRBJ2-3|15|NA|NA
TGTGCCAGCAAGGAGAAAGTCATTAGCACAGATACGCAGTATTTT
CASKEKVISTDTQYF
>TRBV2|TRBJ1-2|12|NA|NA
TGTGCCAGCGCAGGGGAAGACTATGGCTACACCTTC
CASAGEDYGYTF
>TRBV11-2|TRBJ1-2|14|NA|NA
TGTGCCAGCAGCTTAGTGCTCGGGGCCTATGGCTACACCTTC
CASSLVLGAYGYTF
>TRBV28|TRBJ2-3|13|NA|NA
TGTGCCAGCAGTTTACCCGCCACAGATACGCAGTATTTT
CASSLPATDTQYF
>TRBV6-1|TRBJ1-2|14|NA|TRBD1
TGTGCCAGCAGTGAACGGGACAGCTTGGGTGGCTACACCTTC
CASSERDSLGGYTF
>TRBV9|TRBJ2-1|18|few|TRBD2
TGTGCCAGCAGCGCCAGCACTAGCGGGGGGCCCCTCAACAATGAGCAGTTCTTC
CASSASTSGGPLNNEQFF
>TRBV10-2|TRBJ2-1|15|NA|TRBD1
TGCGCCAGCAGTGCCGGGGCAGGGGGTTACGATGAGCAGTTCTTC
CASSAGAGGYDEQFF
>TRBV27|TRBJ1-1|13|once|NA
TGTGCCAGCAGTTTAACTCTGAACACTGGAGCTTTCTTT
CASSLTLNTGAFF
>TRBV27|TRBJ2-7|16|NA|NA
TGTGCCAGCAGTTTAATTCTTTCAGGGGGGCCCTACGAGCAGTACTTC
CASSLILSGGPYEQYF
>TRBV28|TRBJ2-7|15|NA|TRBD1
TGTGCCAGCAGTTTAATGGGGGACAGGGGTCTCGAGCAGTACTTC
CASSLMGDRGLEQYF
>TRBV7-3|TRBJ2-7|16|NA|NA
TGTGCCAGCAGCTCACCCGGGCTCCGGAGCTCCTACGAGCAGTACTTC
CASSSPGLRSSYEQYF
>TRBV9|TRBJ2-2|16|NA|NA
TGTGCCAGCACCTTGTCGAGGGCAGGGCCAACCGGGGAGCTGTTTTTT
CASTLSRAGPTGELFF
>TRBV11-3|TRBJ2-1|14|NA|TRBD1
TGTGCCAGCAGCTTACCGGGACAGAACAATGAGCAGTTCTTC
CASSLPGQNNEQFF
>TRBV9|TRBJ2-2|13|few|TRBD1
TGTGCCAGCAGCGGACAGGGCGCCGGGGAGCTGTTTTTT
CASSGQGAGELFF
>TRBV28|TRBJ1-4|15|NA|NA
TGTGCCAGCAGACCCGTTTCGGGGCTTGACGAAAAACTGTTTTTT
CASRPVSGLDEKLFF
>TRBV11-3|TRBJ2-1|17|NA|NA
TGTGCCAGCAGCTTAGACAGCCCCGGGGCAGGATACAATGAGCAGTTCTTC
CASSLDSPGAGYNEQFF
>TRBV7-8|TRBJ2-5|15|NA|NA
TGTGCCAGCAGCTTAGCGCTAATCTACGAAGAGACCCAGTACTTC
CASSLALIYEETQYF
>TRBV6-1|TRBJ2-3|15|few|NA
TGTGCCAGCAGTTCACCACCAATCACAGGAGATACGCAGTATTTT
CASSSPPITGDTQYF
>TRBV6-5|TRBJ2-5|14|NA|NA
TGTGCCAGCAGCCGCACCGGGGGACAAGAGACCCAGTACTTC
CASSRTGGQETQYF
>TRBV27|TRBJ2-7|14|NA|NA
TGTGCCAGCAGTTATAGACAGGTGAGCTACGAGCAGTACTTC
CASSYRQVSYEQYF
>TRBV28|TRBJ2-3|17|few|TRBD2
TGTGCCAGCACCGCCCCCCGGGGGGGAGAAAGCACAGATACGCAGTATTTT
CASTAPRGGESTDTQYF
>TRBV6-5|TRBJ1-1|12|NA|NA
TGTGCCAGCAGTGACAAGACGCGTGAAGCTTTCTTT
CASSDKTREAFF
>TRBV19|TRBJ2-5|14|NA|NA
TGTGCCAGTAGTAAGGGACTGCTGAAAGAGACCCAGTACTTC
CASSKGLLKETQYF
>TRBV4-3|TRBJ2-3|15|once|NA
TGCGCCAGCAGCCAAGAGGGGGCTCATGGAGATACGCAGTATTTT
CASSQEGAHGDTQYF
>TRBV9|TRBJ1-1|12|NA|NA
TGTGCCAGCAGCGTAGGTAGCAGGGAAGCTTTCTTT
CASSVGSREAFF
>TRBV30|TRBJ2-7|16|NA|TRBD2
TGTGCCTGGAGTGTACCTAGCGGGGGTTACTTCTACGAGCAGTACTTC
CAWSVPSGGYFYEQYF
>TRBV6-5|TRBJ2-7|13|NA|NA
TGTGCCAGCAGCGGAGCTGATTCCTACGAGCAGTACTTC
CASSGADSYEQYF
>TRBV15|TRBJ2-1|16|NA|NA
TGTGCCACCAGCAGTCCTCTAGCAACGGCCTACAATGAGCAGTTCTTC
CATSSPLATAYNEQFF
>TRBV19|TRBJ1-5|14|many|NA
TGTGCCAGTAGTATCTCTCCTAGCAATCAGCCCCAGCATTTT
CASSISPSNQPQHF
>TRBV5-8|TRBJ2-3|15|NA|TRBD2
TGTGCCAGCAGCAGCGGGACCCAAACGGCAGATACGCAGTATTTT
CASSSGTQTADTQYF
>TRBV10-1|TRBJ1-1|15|NA|TRBD1
TGCGCCAGCAGTCCGCGGACAGGGCGGAACACTGAAGCTTTCTTT
CASSPRTGRNTEAFF
>TRBV7-6|TRBJ1-4|18|NA|TRBD1
TGTGCCAGCAGCTTAAGGGACAGGGGGTTATCAGCTAATGAAAAACTGTTTTTT
CASSLRDRGLSANEKLFF
>TRBV14|TRBJ2-1|14|NA|NA
TGTGCCAGCAGCCAATTTACAAACCGCAATGAGCAGTTCTTC
CASSQFTNRNEQFF
>TRBV5-6|TRBJ2-3|17|NA|TRBD2
TGTGCCAGCAGCTTCTCCTTCAGCGGGGGGGCAACAGATACGCAGTATTTT
CASSFSFSGGATDTQYF
>TRBV2|TRBJ2-2|12|NA|NA
TGTGGAAGAGGACTCAACACCGGGGAGCTGTTTTTT
CGRGLNTGELFF
>TRBV11-2|TRBJ2-3|15|few|NA
TGTGCCAGCAGCACCGACTCTTGGGGCCCAGATACGCAGTATTTT
CASSTDSWGPDTQYF
>TRBV7-2|TRBJ1-1|16|NA|NA
TGTGCCAGCAGCTTAGCTTCGTGGCAGGTGAACACTGAAGCTTTCTTT
CASSLASWQVNTEAFF
>TRBV4-1|TRBJ2-7|15|NA|NA
TGCGCCAGCAGCCAAGACGACGGGGACCTGGCCGAGCAGTACTTC
CASSQDDGDLAEQYF
>TRBV27|TRBJ2-5|16|NA|NA
TGTGCCAGCAGTTCCCGGGCAGGGGGGGTCCAAGAGACCCAGTACTTC
CASSSRAGGVQETQYF
>TRBV5-3|TRBJ1-2|18|NA|TRBD1
TGTGCCAGAAGCTTGGGAACGGACAGGGACCTGTCTAACTATGGCTACACCTTC
CARSLGTDRDLSNYGYTF
>TRBV5-6|TRBJ2-4|13|NA|NA
TGTGCCAGCAGCTTGGGCGGAAAAAACATTCAGTACTTC
CASSLGGKNIQYF
>TRBV28|TRBJ2-5|14|few|NA
TGTGCCAGCAGTTTTCGCTGGGGGACCGAGACCCAGTACTTC
CASSFRWGTETQYF
>TRBV10-3|TRBJ2-1|15|NA|NA
TGTGCCATCAGGGGGACGGGATACTCCTACAATGAGCAGTTCTTC
CAIRGTGYSYNEQFF
>TRBV4-2|TRBJ2-5|14|few|TRBD1
TGTGCCAGCAGCTCCGGACAGGTTCAAGAGACCCAGTACTTC
CASSSGQVQETQYF
>TRBV4-2|TRBJ1-5|14|NA|NA
TGTGCCAGCAGCCCTCTAGGCAGCAATCAGCCCCAGCATTTT
CASSPLGSNQPQHF
>TRBV2|TRBJ1-2|14|NA|NA
TGTGCCAGCAGTGAATTGGCAGCCAAGAGTGGCTACACCTTC
CASSELAAKSGYTF
>TRBV6-6|TRBJ1-3|16|NA|NA
TGTGCCAGCAGTTCAACCCACGGGGGGGTAGGAAACACCATATATTTT
CASSSTHGGVGNTIYF